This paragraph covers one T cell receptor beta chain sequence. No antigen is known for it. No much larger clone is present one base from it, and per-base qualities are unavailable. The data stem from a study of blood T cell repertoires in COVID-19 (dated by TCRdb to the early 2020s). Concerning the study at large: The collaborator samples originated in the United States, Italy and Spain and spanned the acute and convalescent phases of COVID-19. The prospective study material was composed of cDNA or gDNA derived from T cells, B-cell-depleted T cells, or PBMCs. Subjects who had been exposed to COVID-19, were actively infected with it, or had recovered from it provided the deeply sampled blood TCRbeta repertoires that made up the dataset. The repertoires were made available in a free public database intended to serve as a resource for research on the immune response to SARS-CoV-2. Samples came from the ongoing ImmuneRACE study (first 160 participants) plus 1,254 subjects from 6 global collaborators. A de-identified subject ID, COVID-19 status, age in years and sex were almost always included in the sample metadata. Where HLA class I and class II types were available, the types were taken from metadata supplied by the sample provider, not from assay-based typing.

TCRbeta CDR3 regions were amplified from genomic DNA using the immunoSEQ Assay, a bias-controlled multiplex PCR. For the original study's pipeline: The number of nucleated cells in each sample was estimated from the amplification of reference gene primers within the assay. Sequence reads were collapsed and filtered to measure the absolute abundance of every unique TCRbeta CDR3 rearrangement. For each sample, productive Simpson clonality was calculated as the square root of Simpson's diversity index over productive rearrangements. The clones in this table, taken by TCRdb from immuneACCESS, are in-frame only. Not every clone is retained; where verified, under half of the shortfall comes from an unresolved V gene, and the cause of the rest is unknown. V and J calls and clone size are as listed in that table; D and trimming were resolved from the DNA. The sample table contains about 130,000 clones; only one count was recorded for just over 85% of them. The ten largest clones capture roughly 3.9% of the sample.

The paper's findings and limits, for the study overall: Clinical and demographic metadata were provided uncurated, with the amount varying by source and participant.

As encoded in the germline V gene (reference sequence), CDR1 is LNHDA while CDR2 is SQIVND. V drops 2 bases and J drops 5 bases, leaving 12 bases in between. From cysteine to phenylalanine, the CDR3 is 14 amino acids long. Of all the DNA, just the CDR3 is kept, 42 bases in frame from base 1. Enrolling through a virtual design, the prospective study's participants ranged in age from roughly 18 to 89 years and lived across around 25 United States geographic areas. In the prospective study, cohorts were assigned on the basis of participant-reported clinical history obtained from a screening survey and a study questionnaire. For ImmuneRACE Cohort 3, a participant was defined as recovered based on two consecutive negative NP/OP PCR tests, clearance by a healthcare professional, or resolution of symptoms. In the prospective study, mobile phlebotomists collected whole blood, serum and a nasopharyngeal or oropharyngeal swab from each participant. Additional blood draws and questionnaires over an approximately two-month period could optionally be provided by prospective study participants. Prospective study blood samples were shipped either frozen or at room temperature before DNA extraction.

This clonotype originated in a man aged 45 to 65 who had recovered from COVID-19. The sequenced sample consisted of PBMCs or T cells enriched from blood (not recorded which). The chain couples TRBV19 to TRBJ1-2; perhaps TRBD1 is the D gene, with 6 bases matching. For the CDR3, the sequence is CASSIPGARYGYTF. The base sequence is TGTGCCAGTAGTATACCAGGGGCTAGGTATGGCTACACCTTC.